This T cell receptor (beta chain) is from a study of Ad26.COV2.S vaccination and SARS-CoV-2 variants. Documented treatment: some 20 received Ad26.COV2.S at low or high dose, single or two shots; a few received placebo; per-sample allocation not given. After the first vaccine or placebo injection, samples were drawn on day 63. Profiling relied on immunoSEQ multiplex PCR, and the TCRdb table lists in-frame clones only, not all of them. Of roughly 510,000 clones detected, around 90% appear once; the ten largest clones hold more than 10%. Trimming took off 2 bases at V and 6 bases at J, with 12 bases between the two ends. The CDR3 covers 13 residues. Looked up from germline, CDR1 is GTSNPN and CDR2 is SVGIG (reference sequence).

This receptor was identified in a person aged 18-65 years who received the Ad26.COV2.S COVID-19 vaccine or a placebo. The sample was peripheral blood, taken in a trial of Ad26.COV2.S vaccine versus placebo. This chain connects TRBV30 to TRBJ2-3; perhaps TRBD2 as D (6 bases). The CDR3 coding sequence is TGTGCCTGGAGTCGGGGGACCTTGGATACGCAGTATTTT. Translated: CAWSRGTLDTQYF.